These 17 T cell receptor beta chains were all obtained from the same sample, sequenced in a study of PD-L1 blockade in urothelial cancer. Method: immunoSEQ multiplex PCR; TCRdb's copy keeps in-frame clones and lacks some. The table lists 56,000 or so clones, 70% to 90% of them singletons. The starting material was PBMCs, obtained around atezolizumab (anti-PD-L1) treatment. These receptor sequences come from a man aged 45-65 years with urothelial cancer.

This chain uses TRBV28 with TRBJ2-1; 11 bases are shared with TRBD2. This CDR3 has 15 residues. Germline trimming cut 5 bases from V and 7 bases from J; bases unmatched to any gene: 7. Per the germline V gene, CDR1 is MDHEN and CDR2 is SYDVKM. CDR3 region: CASSHGLAGWNEQFF. In DNA, the CDR3 is TGTGCCAGCAGTCACGGACTAGCGGGCTGGAATGAGCAGTTCTTC.

This chain joins TRBV27 and TRBJ1-2; the D gene is possibly TRBD1 (6 bases). V was trimmed by 6 bases and J by 7 bases, leaving 12 bases between them. Germline V gene data show CDR1 as MNHEY and CDR2 as SMNVEV (reference sequence). This CDR3 is 12 amino acids long. The CDR3 loop is CASRYRVGGYTF. Written as DNA, the CDR3 is TGTGCCAGCAGGTACAGGGTAGGTGGCTACACCTTC.

Only one count was recorded for this clone. CDR3: CASTNSNTGELFF. DNA of the CDR3: TGTGCCAGCACGAACTCTAACACCGGGGAGCTGTTTTTT. The chain couples TRBV6-1 to TRBJ2-2; D gene uncertain. Trimming removed 7 bases at V and 2 bases at J, with 8 bases between. The CDR3 is 13 amino acids. Germline V gene sequence: CDR1 MNHNS, CDR2 SASEGT.

The V gene is TRBV9, the J gene TRBJ2-5; D remains unclear. The ends were cut back, 4 bases at V and 2 bases at J, with 12 bases in the middle. This CDR3 has 14 amino acids. CDR1 and CDR2 from the germline V gene are SGDLS and YYNGEE. The CDR3 protein is CASSTDQWQETQYF. The CDR3 DNA sequence: TGTGCCAGCAGCACAGATCAATGGCAAGAGACCCAGTACTTC.

This clone was found once. The chain carries TRBV11-3 and TRBJ2-7, with D possibly TRBD1 on 5 matching bases. Germline V gene sequence: CDR1 SGHNT, CDR2 YENEEA. This CDR3 is built from 13 residues. With 5 bases removed from V and 3 bases from J, the gap between germline ends came to 11 bases. The CDR3 loop is CASSPPGNYEQYF. Here the CDR3 DNA reads TGTGCCAGCAGCCCCCCAGGGAACTACGAGCAGTACTTC.

This clone has a single count. The genes are TRBV11-1 and TRBJ2-1, with unresolved D. Germline V lookup: CDR1 SGHAT, CDR2 FQDESV (reference sequence). This CDR3 comprises 12 residues. The V and J ends lost 2 bases and 9 bases respectively, with 8 bases between them. The CDR3 sequence: CASSLIIGEQFF. CDR3 sequence (DNA): TGTGCCAGCAGCTTAATTATCGGTGAGCAGTTCTTC.

J is TRBJ2-1 and V is TRBV7-2; D ambiguous. The CDR3 has 17 amino acids. The V gene lost 4 bases and the J gene lost 7 bases, with 23 bases spanning the gap. From germline, CDR1 is SGHTA and CDR2 FQGNSA. CDR3 in amino acids: CASSSRGGGVPSNEQFF. The CDR3 DNA reads as TGTGCCAGCAGCTCAAGAGGTGGCGGAGTACCTTCTAATGAGCAGTTCTTC.

The CDR3 spells CASSLREGSYGYTF. CDR3 coding DNA: TGTGCCAGCAGCTTACGGGAGGGATCCTATGGCTACACCTTC. The chain couples TRBV7-9 to TRBJ1-2; no definite D call. The CDR3 loop spans 14 amino acids. Germline V lookup: CDR1 SEHNR, CDR2 FQNEAQ (reference sequence). Deletions cut 2 bases from V and 4 bases from J, with 11 bases between.

The rearrangement uses TRBV6-1 and TRBJ2-5; D call uncertain. Per the germline V gene, CDR1 is MNHNS and CDR2 is SASEGT. The CDR3 has 16 amino acids. Trimming left V 1 base short and J 1 base short, with 13 bases between. The CDR3 here is CASSEVGQPLQETQYF. The DNA for the CDR3 is TGTGCCAGCAGTGAAGTTGGGCAGCCGCTCCAAGAGACCCAGTACTTC.

V is TRBV27 and J is TRBJ2-5; D is unclear. Germline V lookup: CDR1 MNHEY, CDR2 SMNVEV (reference sequence). The CDR3 extends over 12 amino acids. Trimming left V 1 base short and J 5 bases short, with 5 bases between. CDR3: CASSLLRETQYF. The DNA of the CDR3 is TGTGCCAGCAGTTTATTGCGGGAGACCCAGTACTTC.

The rearrangement links TRBV2 to TRBJ1-6; D remains ambiguous. The V end was cut by 2 bases, the J end by 10 bases, with 18 bases between. The CDR3 contains 16 residues. Germline V lookup: CDR1 SNHLY, CDR2 FYNNEI. The CDR3 DNA is TGTGCCAGCAGTGAACGTGGAGGGAAAGTCTTGTCACCCCTCCACTTT. Its translation: CASSERGGKVLSPLHF.

The CDR3 is CASSPRRTSYEQYF. The CDR3 DNA follows: TGTGCCAGCAGCCCTAGACGGACATCCTACGAGCAGTACTTC. This sequence joins TRBV11-2 and TRBJ2-7, with a possible D match to TRBD1 (5 bases). From germline, CDR1 is SGHAT and CDR2 FQNNGV. V was trimmed by 5 bases and J by 1 base, leaving 12 bases between them. This CDR3 region has 14 residues. The full variable domain, in which reference TRBV11-2 and TRBJ2-7 provide the parts outside the CDR3, is EAGVAQSPRYKIIEKRQSVAFWCNPISGHATLYWYQQILGQGPKLLIQFQNNGVVDDSQLPKDRFSAERLKGVDSTLKIQPAKLEDSAVYLCASSPRRTSYEQYFGPGTRLTVT.

The chain couples TRBV28 to TRBJ2-5; 11 positions agree with TRBD2. The CDR3 length is 16 residues. The V gene end was trimmed by 5 bases and the J gene end by 1 base; junction bases not matched to a gene: 6. The V gene's germline CDR1 is MDHEN and CDR2 SYDVKM. The CDR3 spells CASSLSLAGGQETQYF. In nucleotides, the CDR3 is TGTGCCAGCAGTCTATCTCTAGCGGGAGGCCAAGAGACCCAGTACTTC.

V gene TRBV6-6 combines with J gene TRBJ2-2; TRBD1 aligns across 8 bases. V trimming: 6 bases; J trimming: 7 bases; junction bases outside the gene matches: 10. Germline V lookup: CDR1 MNHNY, CDR2 SVGAGI (reference sequence). The CDR3 has 15 residues. The CDR3 protein is CASRDRVGDFGELFF. DNA of the CDR3: TGTGCCAGCAGGGACAGGGTCGGGGATTTCGGGGAGCTGTTTTTT.

CDR3 nucleotide sequence: TGTGCCGCCACAAGCACAGATACGCAGTATTTT. Amino acids: CAATSTDTQYF. The chain employs TRBV30 and TRBJ2-3, with D hard to call. Trimming shortened V by 8 bases and J by 0 bases, and 6 bases separated the two germline ends. The CDR3 covers 11 residues. Germline-derived CDR1 and CDR2 are GTSNPN and SVGIG (reference sequence).

This chain uses TRBV5-1 with TRBJ2-7; the match to TRBD1 covers 10 bases. The CDR3 is 15 residues long. Germline CDR1 reads SGHRS; CDR2 reads YFSETQ. Unmatched junction bases numbered 5, after V lost 4 bases and J lost 1 base. The CDR3 sequence: CASSSAGQGSYEQYF. CDR3 bases: TGCGCCAGCAGCAGCGCGGGACAGGGGTCCTACGAGCAGTACTTC.

V is TRBV4-2 and J is TRBJ1-5, with 7 bases aligning to TRBD1. The CDR3 has 18 amino acids. Losses at the gene ends were 2 bases for V and 1 base for J; bases not matched to a gene: 11. Germline CDR1 and CDR2: LGHNA and YNFKEQ. CDR3 sequence (DNA): TGTGCCAGCAGCCAACGTCCGAACAGGGGCGTAAGCAATCAGCCCCAGCATTTT. As protein: CASSQRPNRGVSNQPQHF.